This T cell receptor beta chain was sequenced during a study of CD8 T cells in Susac syndrome. With random hexamers, reverse transcription was performed on about 0.5 to 1 ug of RNA. The authors amplified TCR beta CDR3 across 54 Vbeta and 13 Jbeta using immunoSEQ multiplex PCR. In TCRdb, the immunoSEQ multiplex PCR reads were re-called with MiXCR into one record per CDR3 protein. Altogether roughly 400,000 distinct CDR3 sequences are present, more than 70% being singletons, with the ten largest covering around 0.12%. Sequencing targeted TCR beta in T cells from blood (CD8+ and CD4+). Negative isolation was used for CD8+ and CD4+ T cells, and FACS enrichment was applied to TEMRA cells. Germline V gives CDR1 MGHRA, CDR2 YSYEKL. V dropped 4 bases and J dropped 0 bases, with 9 bases sitting between them. CDR3 size: 15 residues.

The gene calls are TRBV4-1 and TRBJ2-2, with D possibly matching TRBD2 (5 bases). Material for sequencing was CD8+ T cells from PBMCs. The receptor was derived from a human donor with multiple sclerosis. DNA for the CDR3: TGCGCCAGCAGCCTCGGGATCTCGAACACCGGGGAGCTGTTTTTT. Amino acid sequence: CASSLGISNTGELFF.